Listed here are 7 T cell receptor beta chains from one sample, sequenced in a study of T and B cells in COVID-19 patients. BIOMED2 TRB-A/B primer pools were used in multiplex TRB PCR. TCRdb fed the multiplex PCR reads into MiXCR, producing one record per CDR3 protein. The sample has around 6,000 distinct CDR3 sequences, roughly 27% seen once; the top ten hold approximately 40%. Blood genomic DNA input for TRB amplification was 250-500 ng. The sequencing sample was made of blood. The receptors come from a human donor with active COVID-19. The donor label of this sample is uncertain.

In its sample, this clonotype ranks as medium-sized (0.01 to 0.1%). The chain combines TRBV11-3 with TRBJ2-5; D tentatively fits TRBD1 or TRBD2 (5 bases each). The CDR3 covers 12 residues. The germline CDR1 and CDR2 sequences are SGHNT and YENEEA. V was shortened by 5 bases and J by 9 bases, with 13 bases between the two germline ends. The CDR3 loop is CASSPFRGAQYF. The CDR3 DNA follows: TGTGCCAGCAGCCCTTTCCGAGGGGCCCAGTACTTC.

This clonotype showed up just a few times. The J gene is TRBJ1-2, the V gene TRBV27, with no clear D. Germline V gene sequence: CDR1 MNHEY, CDR2 SMNVEV (reference sequence). Between the trimmed V and J ends, which lost 3 bases and 9 bases, there was a span of 5 bases. The CDR3 extends over 10 amino acids. The CDR3 bases are TGTGCCAGCAGTTTTAGTAGCTACACCTTC. Amino acid sequence: CASSFSSYTF.

The V gene is TRBV4-3, the J gene TRBJ1-2, with D perhaps TRBD1 (5 bases). The V end was cut by 0 bases, the J end by 4 bases, with 12 bases between. This CDR3 region has 15 residues. CDR1 and CDR2 from the germline V gene are LGHNA and YSLEER. This CDR3 reads CASSQDPEGTYGYTF. The CDR3 DNA reads TGCGCCAGCAGCCAAGATCCGGAGGGGACCTATGGCTACACCTTC.

By share of the sample, this clonotype is medium-sized (0.01 to 0.1%). As DNA, the CDR3 is TGTGCCAGCAGCTTGGGGAGGGATAGCACAGATACGCAGTATTTT. Protein sequence: CASSLGRDSTDTQYF. This rearrangement joins TRBV11-3 to TRBJ2-3, with 7 bases aligning to TRBD2. J lost 0 bases, V lost 3 bases, and 3 bases had no gene match. The CDR3 extends over 15 amino acids. Germline V gene sequence: CDR1 SGHNT, CDR2 YENEEA.

This clonotype was detected a few times. The chain uses TRBV24-1 and TRBJ2-7; 7 bases map to TRBD2. The length of the CDR3 is 13 residues. V lost 9 bases to trimming and J lost 6 bases; unmatched junction nucleotides: 10. Germline V gene sequence: CDR1 KGHDR, CDR2 SFDVKD. The CDR3 DNA is TGTGCCACCCGACGGGGGGAAAGAGGCGAGCAGTACTTC. Translating it yields CATRRGERGEQYF.

This clonotype was observed a handful of times. The rearrangement uses TRBV18 and TRBJ1-4; 10 bases are shared with TRBD1. Germline-derived CDR1 and CDR2 are KGHSH and LQKENI. The V gene end was trimmed by 4 bases and the J gene end by 4 bases; junction bases not matched to a gene: 12. The CDR3 is made up of 18 amino acids. CDR3 DNA: TGTGCCAGCTCACGAACCGGGACAGGGGATCAAAATAATGAAAAACTGTTTTTT. Protein product: CASSRTGTGDQNNEKLFF.

Notes on this clonotype: A much larger clone lies one base from this, so it may be a read error. The rearrangement uses TRBV6-5 and TRBJ2-3; 8 bases map to TRBD1. The V and J ends lost 6 bases and 5 bases, in that order; junction bases with no gene match: 7. Germline loops: CDR1 MNHEY, CDR2 SVGAGI. The CDR3 is 14 amino acids. For the CDR3, the DNA is TGTGCCAGCAGACTCGGACAGGGAAAAGATACGCAGTATTTT. Translation: CASRLGQGKDTQYF.